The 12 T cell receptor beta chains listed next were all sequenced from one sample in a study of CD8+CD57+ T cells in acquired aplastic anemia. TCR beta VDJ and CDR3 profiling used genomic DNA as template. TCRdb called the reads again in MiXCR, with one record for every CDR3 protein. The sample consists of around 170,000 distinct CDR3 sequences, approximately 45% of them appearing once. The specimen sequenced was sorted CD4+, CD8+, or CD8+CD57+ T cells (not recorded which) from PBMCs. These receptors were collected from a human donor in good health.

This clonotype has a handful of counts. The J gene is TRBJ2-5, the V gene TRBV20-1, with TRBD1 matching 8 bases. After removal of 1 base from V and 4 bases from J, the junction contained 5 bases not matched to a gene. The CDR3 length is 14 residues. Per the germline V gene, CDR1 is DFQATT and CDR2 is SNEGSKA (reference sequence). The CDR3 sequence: CSARVQDRGETQYF. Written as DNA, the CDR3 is TGCAGTGCTAGAGTGCAAGACAGGGGAGAGACCCAGTACTTC.

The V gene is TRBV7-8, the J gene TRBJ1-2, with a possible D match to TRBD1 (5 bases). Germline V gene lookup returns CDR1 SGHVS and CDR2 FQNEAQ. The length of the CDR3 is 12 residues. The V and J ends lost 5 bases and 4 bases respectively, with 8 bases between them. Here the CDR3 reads CASSQDSYGYTF. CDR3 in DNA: TGTGCCAGCAGCCAAGACAGCTATGGCTACACCTTC.

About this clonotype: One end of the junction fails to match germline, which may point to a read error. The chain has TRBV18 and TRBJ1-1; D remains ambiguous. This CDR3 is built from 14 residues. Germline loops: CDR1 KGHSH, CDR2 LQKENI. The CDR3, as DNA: TGTGCCAGCCCACCACCGGTGCTAAACACTGAAGCTTTCTTT. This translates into CASPPPVLNTEAFF.

The CDR3 DNA reads as TGTGCCACCAGTGACCCGACTAGTCTGTTCTACAATGAGCAGTTCTTC. Translation gives CATSDPTSLFYNEQFF. The chain links TRBV24-1 to TRBJ2-1; a weak D match, TRBD2 (6 bases). The CDR3 consists of 16 residues. Germline-derived CDR1 and CDR2 are KGHDR and SFDVKD. V dropped 4 bases and J dropped 3 bases, with 15 bases sitting between them.

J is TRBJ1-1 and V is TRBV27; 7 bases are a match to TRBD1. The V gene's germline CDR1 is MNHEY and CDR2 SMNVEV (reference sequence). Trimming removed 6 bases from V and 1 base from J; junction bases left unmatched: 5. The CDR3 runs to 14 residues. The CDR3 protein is CASRTRTGNTEAFF. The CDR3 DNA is TGTGCCAGCAGAACCCGGACAGGGAACACTGAAGCTTTCTTT.

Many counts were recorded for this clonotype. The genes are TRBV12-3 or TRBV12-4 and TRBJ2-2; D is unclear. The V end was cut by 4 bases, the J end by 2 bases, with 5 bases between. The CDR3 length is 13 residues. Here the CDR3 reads CASSSVNTGELFF. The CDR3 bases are TGTGCCAGCAGTTCGGTAAACACCGGGGAGCTGTTTTTT.

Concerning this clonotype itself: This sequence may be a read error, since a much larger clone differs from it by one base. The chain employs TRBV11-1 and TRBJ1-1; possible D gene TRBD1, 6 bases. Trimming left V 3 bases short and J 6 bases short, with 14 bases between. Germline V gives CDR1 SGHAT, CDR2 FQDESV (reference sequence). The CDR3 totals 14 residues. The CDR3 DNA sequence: TGTGCCAGCAGCTTTGGGGGCCTAAACCCTGAAGCTTTCTTT. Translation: CASSFGGLNPEAFF.

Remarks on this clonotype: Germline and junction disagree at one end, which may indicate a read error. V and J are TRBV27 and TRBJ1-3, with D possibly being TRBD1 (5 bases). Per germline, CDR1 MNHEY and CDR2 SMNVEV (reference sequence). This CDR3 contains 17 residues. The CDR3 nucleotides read TGTGCCAGCAGTTCCCATTGGGGCGGCGTCTCTGGAAACACCATACATTTT. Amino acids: CASSSHWGGVSGNTIHF.

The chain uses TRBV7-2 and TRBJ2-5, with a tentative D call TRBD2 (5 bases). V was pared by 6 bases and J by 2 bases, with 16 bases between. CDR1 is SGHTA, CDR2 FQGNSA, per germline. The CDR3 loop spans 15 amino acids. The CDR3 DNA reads TGTGCCAGCAGTCCAGCCGGGAACAGTCAAGAGACCCAGTACTTC. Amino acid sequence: CASSPAGNSQETQYF.

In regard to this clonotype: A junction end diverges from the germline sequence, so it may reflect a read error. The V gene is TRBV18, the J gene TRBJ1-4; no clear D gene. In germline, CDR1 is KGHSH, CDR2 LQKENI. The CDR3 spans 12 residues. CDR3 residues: CASSSKPGELLF. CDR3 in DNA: TGTGCCAGCTCATCGAAACCTGGGGAACTGCTTTTT.

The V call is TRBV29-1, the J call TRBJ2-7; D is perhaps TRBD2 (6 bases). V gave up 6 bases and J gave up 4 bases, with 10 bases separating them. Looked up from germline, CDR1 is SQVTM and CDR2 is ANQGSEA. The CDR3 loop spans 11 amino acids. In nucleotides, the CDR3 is TGCAGCGTCGCCCTAGCGTACGAGCAGTACTTC. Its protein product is CSVALAYEQYF.

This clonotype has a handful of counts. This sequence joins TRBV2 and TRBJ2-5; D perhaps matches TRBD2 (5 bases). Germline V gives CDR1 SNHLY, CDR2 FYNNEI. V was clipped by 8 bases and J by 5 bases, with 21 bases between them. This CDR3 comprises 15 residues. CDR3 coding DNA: TGTGCCAGCTCCGGGTTAGGACTCCGGGTTGAGACCCAGTACTTC. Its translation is CASSGLGLRVETQYF.